The T cell receptor (beta chain) under discussion was sequenced for a study of cytomegalovirus exposure and HLA in healthy donors (dated by TCRdb to the late 2010s). Concerning the study at large: According to an earlier analysis of a few hundred of the donors, about 179 million T cells yielded some 120 million unique TCR beta sequences and around 280 Gb of sequence data. An early release covering 550 to 700 HLA-typed donors comprised 300 to 350 gigabases of sequencing data and roughly 85 million unique TCR sequences. Of the roughly 400 genotyped donors, about 80% fell in the genetic ancestry cluster associated with self-reported Caucasian donors. The aim of the study was to test whether cataloging public T cell receptors could identify signatures of past pathogen exposure. The T cell repertoires of some 670 subjects were profiled by immunosequencing and related to cytomegalovirus serostatus. A separate validation cohort of more than 100 different subjects was used in addition to the 666-subject first cohort. To predict cytomegalovirus infection status, the study combined high-throughput TCR immunosequencing, statistical association of individual TCRs with disease status, and machine learning. In a later analysis, previously published TCR beta repertoires from roughly 710 donors were re-analyzed and high-resolution HLA genotyping was added so that TCR occurrence patterns could be studied. In the later analysis, no new phenotypic data were used to find candidate immune exposures; instead, reliance was placed on TCR beta sequences and their occurrence across donors. In an earlier analysis of roughly 580 of the donors, high-throughput TCR beta sequencing was used to judge whether each TCR beta V gene segment behaved as functional or pseudogenic. Donor age, sex, ethnicity and CMV serostatus were compiled together with the repertoire data. A later genetic analysis took genome-wide SNP genotypes for about 55% of the roughly 670 donors and used that subset as a discovery cohort. All discovery cohort repertoires had been generated using a single sequencing platform. Class I and class II HLA loci were covered by the typing at four-digit resolution. The number of typed donors differed by locus: about 620-640 for A, B, C, DRB1 and DQB1; 500 to 550 for DQA1; roughly 600 for DPA1; and about 450 for DPB1. Five DR-DQ haplotypes were handled as single units for association and clustering because linkage in the cohort was strong. Among a few hundred genotyped donors of the cohort, an average of about 240,000 unique TCR beta nucleotide sequences were sequenced per donor, 15% to 20% of them non-productive. On the study overall, not on this receptor specifically: When HLA alleles, especially DR and DQ, strongly co-occurred, attributing TCR associations to individual alleles was difficult. A group of highly shared sequence variants was considered likely to be a technical artifact of the sequencing pipeline. In a later analysis, some 18,000 TCR beta sequences were associated with specific HLA alleles at a false discovery rate of 0.05. Most TCR sequences were seen in very few donors, while some public TCRs were found in many individuals. Several of the top co-occurrence clusters appeared to be linked to parvovirus B19, influenza, CMV and Epstein-Barr virus, according to a later analysis. The study listed 150 to 200 TCR beta chains as associated with cytomegalovirus. Because the 87-base-pair reads could not distinguish some IMGT-functional V segments, including TRBV6-2 and TRBV6-3, those segments were excluded. The classifier was reported to diagnose cytomegalovirus status with high specificity and sensitivity in both the original and validation cohorts. Because HLA typing was missing for some donors at each locus, association tests included only the typed subset. CMV serostatus was the only immune exposure information available for the cohort. Correlated functional status among segregating V segments might be attributable to linkage disequilibrium, but an unknown experimental factor could not be ruled out. In a later analysis, the rate of TCR association differed among HLA loci, with DRB1 alleles having the most associated TCRs and HLA-C alleles having the fewest. A later analysis found that most CMV-associated TCR beta chains appeared HLA-restricted, with HLA associations seemingly driven largely by CMV exposure. It was suggested by the authors that the approach could potentially be generalized to other disease states and immunological phenotypes. In a later genetic analysis, a missense DCLRE1C variant was associated with V-gene and J-gene trimming of TCR beta chains, and the association was replicated in an independent cohort. An earlier analysis of approximately 570 of the donors showed that most TCR beta V segments appeared in productive rearrangements either about 87% or about 30% of the time, which broadly matched IMGT annotations. Roughly 15 rarely observed V segments, including chromosome 9 orphons, were excluded from the earlier analysis of several hundred of the donors because counts were too low. Only TCR beta chains were sequenced in this cohort, and the absence of alpha or paired-chain data limited detectable features. A later analysis found that HLA-associated TCR beta chains were more clonally expanded and had lower generation probabilities than equally common non-associated chains. Sequencing depth was assumed to be roughly uniform across donors in the presence/absence analyses, though that assumption may not hold. A later genetic analysis reported fewer N-insertions in productive TCRs among donors in an Asian-associated ancestry cluster than the roughly 720-donor mean. In vitro tests confirmed that three of the cytomegalovirus-associated TCR beta chains recognize cytomegalovirus antigens. A further reported finding was that TCR beta sequences accurately predicted the HLA-A and HLA-B alleles for most subjects in the first cohort.

The cohort was made up of approximately 670 healthy bone marrow donors. At the time of sampling, every cohort member was nominally healthy, though immune exposures that went unrecorded were likely present. The donor was CMV seronegative and belonged to the group of several hundred seronegative cohort members. A peripheral blood sample was provided by each donor, and peripheral blood mononuclear cells were used for TCR beta sequencing. The Qiagen DNeasy Blood Extraction Kit was used to extract genomic DNA from the blood cell samples. Libraries came from the immunoSEQ multiplex PCR assay. The multiplex PCR relied on a mix of 60 forward primers for TCR Vbeta segments and 13 reverse primers for TCR Jbeta segments. Amplification of the CDR3 region of rearranged TCR beta genes was performed with a multiplex PCR assay on genomic DNA. On the Illumina HiSeq System, the amplified TCR beta libraries were sequenced as 87-base-pair reads. In the source study's methods: A later analysis counted tens of millions of unique TCR beta chains across the approximately 700 repertoires, and some 12 million of these chains were shared by at least two donors. To remove PCR and sequencing errors, raw reads were error-corrected and collapsed into unique sequences using a nearest-neighbor algorithm that merged closely related sequences. To assign V, D and J gene segments, CDR3 sequences were aligned to IMGT reference sequences. For a sequence to be retained, a match of at least six nucleotides was required to both a V gene segment and a J gene segment. Rearrangements were classified as productive when the CDR3 lacked stop codons and remained in frame with V and J, and all other rearrangements were classified as non-productive. Following IMGT convention, CDR3 was defined as the stretch from the second conserved V-encoded cysteine up to the conserved J-encoded phenylalanine. The earlier analysis of about 570 of the donors excluded any sequence lacking an unambiguous match to a single V gene segment. In an earlier analysis of 587 of the donors, a V segment was called functional when productive rearrangements were above 56.7%, and segregating when the standard deviation between donors exceeded 5%. A statistical classification framework was built for diagnosing cytomegalovirus status from the catalog of TCR beta chain sequences. In a later analysis, V and J genes were assigned by comparing TCR nucleotide sequences against IMGT/GENE-DB human TR gene sequences. Using the TCRdist pipeline, a later analysis assigned CDR3 sequences along with most-parsimonious VDJ recombination scenarios. A later analysis defined each TCR beta chain by its CDR3 amino acid sequence plus V-gene family, and excluded reads lacking a unique V-gene family. To address suspected cross-contamination and a sequencing artifact, a later analysis removed roughly 580 highly shared, low-generation-probability nucleotide sequences. A later analysis calculated a clonal expansion index for each public chain from normalized within-repertoire ranks of inferred template counts. In a later analysis, generation probabilities were computed with a VDJ recombination model fitted to out-of-frame rearrangements, and the resulting probabilities were checked against IGoR. In a later analysis, hypergeometric tests were used to score TCR-TCR, TCR-HLA and TCR-CMV co-occurrence, with a repertoire-size bias correction applied to TCR pairs. In a later analysis, false discovery rates were estimated by permuting HLA or CMV assignments 20 times. In a later analysis, co-occurring TCRs were grouped using DBSCAN, and TCRdist sequence similarity was added for clustering within HLA-allele-positive subsets. For co-occurrence clustering, repertoires with fewer than 30,000 or more than 120,000 public chains were excluded, along with about five repertoires with anomalous nucleotide sharing. TCRdb provides this immuneACCESS table in a form limited to in-frame rearrangements. Some clones are lacking; in checked studies, under half of them reflect an unresolved V gene, and why the rest are absent is not known. V and J calls and clone size come straight from that table; D and trimming were deduced from the DNA. In this sample the table shows under 200,000 clones, 84% of which occur a single time. The ten largest clones add up to 1% of the sample.

Notes on this clone: The target of this receptor is not known. Base qualities are not provided; no much larger clone lies one nucleotide away.

CDR3 length: 18 amino acids, cysteine to phenylalanine. Only the CDR3 region is kept as DNA, spanning 54 bases read in frame from base 1. CDR1 KGHSH and CDR2 LQKENI are derived from the germline V gene. V and J lose 2 bases and 4 bases, and a span of 20 bases separates them. Input material: PBMCs. The sequence links TRBV18 to TRBJ1-4; no D gene is confidently identified. This receptor was obtained from a man aged 25-45 years in good health and CMV-seronegative. The CDR3: CASSPIYERGILNEKLFF. Read as DNA, the sequence is TGTGCCAGCTCACCAATCTACGAACGGGGAATTCTTAATGAAAAACTGTTTTTT.